A selection of T cell receptor beta chains follows, all from one sample in a study of blood T cell repertoires in COVID-19. TCRdb keeps only in-frame clones here, not all; method: immunoSEQ multiplex PCR. The repertoire includes approximately 300,000 clones, nearly 90% of them detected once, and under 1.1% sits in the top ten. Material for sequencing was peripheral blood. All receptors come from a woman between 40 and 55 years old with COVID-19, enrolled during active disease. The CDR3 runs from the conserved cysteine through the conserved F or W. Fields, in order: V gene, clone size, J gene, D gene, CDR3 DNA, CDR3 protein. The D gene is left open where the match is weak. The size field is filled for only some rows; it gives once, few, many or a size class.

V: TRBV11-1; size: -; J: TRBJ2-7; D: -; DNA: TGTGCCAGCAGCCGGACAGAATCCTACGAGCAGTACTTC; CDR3: CASSRTESYEQYF
V: TRBV2; size: few; J: TRBJ1-3; D: -; DNA: TGTGCCAGCAATCTTCAGGGGCAGGCTGGAAACACCATATATTTT; CDR3: CASNLQGQAGNTIYF
V: TRBV4-3; size: -; J: TRBJ2-7; D: TRBD2; DNA: TGCGCCAGCAGCCAAGGGACTAGCGGGGCCCACGAGCAGTACTTC; CDR3: CASSQGTSGAHEQYF
V: TRBV4-1; size: -; J: TRBJ1-2; D: TRBD1; DNA: TGCGCCAGCTCGATACCCGGAAAAGGGACAGGGGATGGCTACACCTTC; CDR3: CASSIPGKGTGDGYTF
V: TRBV19; size: -; J: TRBJ1-5; D: TRBD1; DNA: TGTGCCAGTAGTACGGGGACAGGCCTAGGGCAGCCCCAGCATTTT; CDR3: CASSTGTGLGQPQHF
V: TRBV18; size: -; J: TRBJ1-4; D: -; DNA: TGTGCCAGCTCACCACGCGGAGGAGGGGAAAAACTGTTTTTT; CDR3: CASSPRGGGEKLFF
V: TRBV4-3; size: -; J: TRBJ1-1; D: -; DNA: TGCGCCAGCAGCCAAGATTCCCGGTGGGGGGAGATGAACACTGAAGCTTTCTTT; CDR3: CASSQDSRWGEMNTEAFF
V: TRBV5-4; size: -; J: TRBJ1-1; D: -; DNA: TGTGCCAGCCGAGCTGGTGGGGGCCTGAACACTGAAGCTTTCTTT; CDR3: CASRAGGGLNTEAFF
V: TRBV3-1/TRBV3-2; size: -; J: TRBJ2-5; D: TRBD2; DNA: TGTGCCAGCAGCCAAGAGAGCGATAGCGGGGGGGCCGGGGTTGAGACCCAGTACTTC; CDR3: CASSQESDSGGAGVETQYF
V: TRBV28; size: -; J: TRBJ1-1; D: -; DNA: TGTGGATCTCGGGGGAGTGGACGGGCTGAAGCTTTCTTT; CDR3: CGSRGSGRAEAFF
V: TRBV19; size: -; J: TRBJ1-6; D: -; DNA: TGTGCCAGTCAATCTGGGGGGGCGAAGGGTTCACCCCTCCACTTT; CDR3: CASQSGGAKGSPLHF
V: TRBV15; size: -; J: TRBJ2-3; D: -; DNA: TGTGCCACCAGCAGAGATCGGCTAGCTCGTTTGCAGTATTTT; CDR3: CATSRDRLARLQYF
V: TRBV7-2; size: -; J: TRBJ1-5; D: -; DNA: TGTGCCAGCAGCTTAGCACCTGACATGAGTCACAATCAGCCCCAGCATTTT; CDR3: CASSLAPDMSHNQPQHF
V: TRBV5-1; size: once; J: TRBJ2-7; D: TRBD1; DNA: TGCGCCAGCAGCTTGGCGGACAGGGGCACCTACGAGCAGTACTTC; CDR3: CASSLADRGTYEQYF
V: TRBV2; size: -; J: TRBJ1-2; D: -; DNA: TGTGCCAGCAGTGAATCGGCGGGCCACTATGGCTACACCTTC; CDR3: CASSESAGHYGYTF
V: TRBV2; size: -; J: TRBJ2-1; D: TRBD2; DNA: TGTGCCAGCAGTGGGACTAGCGGGGGGGGGACTGAGCAGTTCTTC; CDR3: CASSGTSGGGTEQFF
V: TRBV9; size: -; J: TRBJ1-1; D: -; DNA: TGTGCCAGCAGCGTACTAACTTCCATGAACACTGAAGCTTTCTTT; CDR3: CASSVLTSMNTEAFF
V: TRBV19; size: -; J: TRBJ2-7; D: TRBD2; DNA: TGTGCCAGTAGCCCTCATAGACTAGCGGGTTCCTACGAGCAGTACTTC; CDR3: CASSPHRLAGSYEQYF
V: TRBV9; size: -; J: TRBJ1-3; D: -; DNA: TGTGCCAGCAGCGTAGCTAGTTCGGGGGAATTATATTTT; CDR3: CASSVASSGELYF
V: TRBV7-8; size: few; J: TRBJ1-1; D: TRBD1; DNA: TGTGCCAGCAGCTTACCAGGGGGGAATTGGGACACTGAAGCTTTCTTT; CDR3: CASSLPGGNWDTEAFF
V: TRBV28; size: -; J: TRBJ1-3; D: -; DNA: TGTGCCAGCAGTTTTTCCCTTAGCTCTGGAAACACCATATATTTT; CDR3: CASSFSLSSGNTIYF
V: TRBV7-9; size: -; J: TRBJ2-7; D: -; DNA: TGTGCCAGCAGCTCCCTAACAGGCTACGAGCAGTACTTC; CDR3: CASSSLTGYEQYF
V: TRBV2; size: -; J: TRBJ2-1; D: TRBD2; DNA: TGTGCCAGCAGTTCCGGACTAGCGGGGGGGCAGGGTGAGCAGTTCTTC; CDR3: CASSSGLAGGQGEQFF
V: TRBV30; size: -; J: TRBJ2-3; D: -; DNA: TGTGCCTGGAGTGTTGGGCTAGCAGGTAAAGATACGCAGTATTTT; CDR3: CAWSVGLAGKDTQYF
V: TRBV5-5; size: -; J: TRBJ1-2; D: -; DNA: TGTGCCAGCAGCTTGGATATAGGCAGGGAGGATCTCGATGGCTACACCTTC; CDR3: CASSLDIGREDLDGYTF
V: TRBV6-1; size: -; J: TRBJ1-5; D: -; DNA: TGTGCCAGCAGTGAAGCCCCCAGTCAGCCCCAGCATTTT; CDR3: CASSEAPSQPQHF
V: TRBV18; size: few; J: TRBJ1-6; D: -; DNA: TGTGCCAGCTCTTGGAAGGAGGATAATTCACCCCTCCACTTT; CDR3: CASSWKEDNSPLHF
V: TRBV30; size: -; J: TRBJ2-7; D: -; DNA: TGTGCCTGGAGTGTACGGGGTACTAGTCTGTACGGGCAGTACTTC; CDR3: CAWSVRGTSLYGQYF
V: TRBV5-5; size: -; J: TRBJ1-2; D: -; DNA: TGTGCCAGCAGCTTGGGCAGCTATGGCTACACCTTC; CDR3: CASSLGSYGYTF
V: TRBV7-9; size: -; J: TRBJ1-1; D: -; DNA: TGTGCCAGCAGCTTAATGGGACAAGAGACTGAAGCTTTCTTT; CDR3: CASSLMGQETEAFF
V: TRBV18; size: once; J: TRBJ2-2; D: -; DNA: TGTGCCAGCTCACCATATCAGGGTGCTAACACCGGGGAGCTGTTTTTT; CDR3: CASSPYQGANTGELFF
V: TRBV2; size: -; J: TRBJ1-2; D: -; DNA: TGTGCCAGCAGTGTAGGAGGTCTGGGCTATGGCTACACCTTC; CDR3: CASSVGGLGYGYTF
V: TRBV4-1; size: -; J: TRBJ1-2; D: -; DNA: TGCGCCAGCAGCCAAGAGTTGAGGGGCTACACCTTC; CDR3: CASSQELRGYTF
V: TRBV19; size: -; J: TRBJ1-6; D: -; DNA: TGTGCCAGTAGTGCCGGCGGGGGGCAAGTACAATCACCCCTCCACTTT; CDR3: CASSAGGGQVQSPLHF
V: TRBV7-3; size: -; J: TRBJ2-2; D: -; DNA: TGTGCCAGCAGCTTATCTCCCGTCACCGGGGAGCTGTTTTTT; CDR3: CASSLSPVTGELFF
V: TRBV19; size: -; J: TRBJ2-3; D: -; DNA: TGTGCCAGTAGTTGGGGTGGGGCCCGGGAGGATACGCAGTATTTT; CDR3: CASSWGGAREDTQYF
V: TRBV19; size: -; J: TRBJ1-5; D: -; DNA: TGTGCCAGTAGTATATCGGGTGGAGGGCGCGGCAATCAGCCCCAGCATTTT; CDR3: CASSISGGGRGNQPQHF
V: TRBV5-4; size: -; J: TRBJ2-1; D: -; DNA: TGTGCCAGCAGCTGGGGACTCCGCTCCTACAATGAGCAGTTCTTC; CDR3: CASSWGLRSYNEQFF
V: TRBV5-1; size: -; J: TRBJ1-1; D: -; DNA: TGCGCCAGCAGCTCCTGGGGACAACCGAACACTGAAGCTTTCTTT; CDR3: CASSSWGQPNTEAFF
V: TRBV30; size: -; J: TRBJ1-5; D: TRBD1; DNA: TGTGCCGCCGGGACAGGGCCTCAGCCCCAGCATTTT; CDR3: CAAGTGPQPQHF
V: TRBV27; size: -; J: TRBJ2-7; D: TRBD1; DNA: TGTGCCAGCACCTCAAGGGCCGGGACAGTAAACTACGAGCAGTACTTC; CDR3: CASTSRAGTVNYEQYF
V: TRBV10-3; size: -; J: TRBJ1-1; D: TRBD1; DNA: TGTGCCATCAGTAGACAGGGCAACACTGAAGCTTTCTTT; CDR3: CAISRQGNTEAFF
V: TRBV30; size: -; J: TRBJ2-7; D: -; DNA: TGTGCCTGGAATAGTTACTACGAGCAGTACTTC; CDR3: CAWNSYYEQYF
V: TRBV18; size: -; J: TRBJ1-1; D: -; DNA: TGTGCCAGCTCACCGAACAGGAACACTGAAGCTTTCTTT; CDR3: CASSPNRNTEAFF
V: TRBV18; size: -; J: TRBJ2-7; D: TRBD2; DNA: TGTGCCAGCTCACACCGGGACACCCTCCACCGGCCACATTTTAGCGGGAGAACCTACGAGCAGTACTTC; CDR3: CASSHRDTLHRPHFSGRTYEQYF
V: TRBV18; size: -; J: TRBJ2-7; D: TRBD1; DNA: TGTGCCAGCTCCCCCCTAGGGACAGGCTTCTACGAGCAGTACTTC; CDR3: CASSPLGTGFYEQYF
V: TRBV21-1; size: -; J: TRBJ1-6; D: -; DNA: TGTGCCAGCAGCCGGACAGGGGGCCATCGGATAAGCAATTCACCCCTCCACTTT; CDR3: CASSRTGGHRISNSPLHF
V: TRBV28; size: -; J: TRBJ1-4; D: -; DNA: TGTGCCAGCAGTTCGCCTCGGACAGTCTTCGGCGAAAAACTGTTTTTT; CDR3: CASSSPRTVFGEKLFF
V: TRBV20-1; size: -; J: TRBJ2-1; D: TRBD2; DNA: TGCAGTGCTCGTGGGACTAGCGGGAGTTACAATGAGCAGTTCTTC; CDR3: CSARGTSGSYNEQFF
V: TRBV19; size: -; J: TRBJ2-7; D: -; DNA: TGTGCCAGTAGTATAGTTCCCCCTAGCCCCTACGAGCAGTACTTC; CDR3: CASSIVPPSPYEQYF
V: TRBV6-2/TRBV6-3; size: -; J: TRBJ2-7; D: TRBD1; DNA: TGTGCCAGCAGTCAGGGGACAGGGGGCGAGCAGTACTTC; CDR3: CASSQGTGGEQYF
V: TRBV28; size: -; J: TRBJ1-6; D: -; DNA: TGTGCCAGCAGTTCAGGGGTTTCACCCCTCCACTTT; CDR3: CASSSGVSPLHF
V: TRBV15; size: -; J: TRBJ1-5; D: -; DNA: TGTGCCACCAGCAGATCTCGACAGGGCAATCAGCCCCAGCATTTT; CDR3: CATSRSRQGNQPQHF
V: TRBV30; size: once; J: TRBJ1-4; D: TRBD1; DNA: TGTGCCTGGAGCAACCTAGACAGGGTGGTCAGGAATGAAAAACTGTTTTTT; CDR3: CAWSNLDRVVRNEKLFF
V: TRBV6-6; size: -; J: TRBJ2-7; D: -; DNA: TGTGCCAGCAGCTTTCAGACAGCCGACTCCTACGAGCAGTACTTC; CDR3: CASSFQTADSYEQYF